The rows below give T cell receptor beta chains drawn from one sample of a study of neoadjuvant anti-PD-1 for oral cavity cancer. Only in-frame clones appear in the TCRdb table, and some are missing; sequencing was by immunoSEQ multiplex PCR. Among 7,000 to 8,500 clones listed, around 52% were seen once. This sample comprised tumor tissue, obtained before nivolumab (anti-PD-1) treatment. These receptor sequences come from a person aged 40 to 85 with oral cavity squamous cell carcinoma. Both conserved end residues are part of each CDR3. Some rows have no size entry. The others give once, few or many, or a class for an expanded clone.

clone size: -
J gene: TRBJ2-5
V gene: TRBV5-1
CDR3 protein: CASSLGGLAGVETQYF

clone size: few
J gene: TRBJ1-1
V gene: TRBV6-1
CDR3 protein: CASRSAGRLNTEAFF

clone size: -
J gene: TRBJ2-4
V gene: TRBV18
CDR3 protein: CASSPGRSMGLAKNIQYF

clone size: -
J gene: TRBJ2-7
V gene: TRBV18
CDR3 protein: CASSPNPGLAIYEQYF

clone size: -
J gene: TRBJ2-7
V gene: TRBV6-1
CDR3 protein: CASSVPGGREQYF

clone size: -
J gene: TRBJ1-3
V gene: TRBV19
CDR3 protein: CASSIGGAGSSGNTIYF

clone size: -
J gene: TRBJ2-7
V gene: TRBV11-2
CDR3 protein: CASSLGGSPAYEQYF

clone size: few
J gene: TRBJ2-7
V gene: TRBV11-2
CDR3 protein: CASSPGGYSYEQYF

clone size: -
J gene: TRBJ2-2
V gene: TRBV6-1
CDR3 protein: CASSESLTGELFF

clone size: medium-sized
J gene: TRBJ2-7
V gene: TRBV15
CDR3 protein: CATSRDQGWYEQYF

clone size: medium-sized
J gene: TRBJ2-7
V gene: TRBV5-4
CDR3 protein: CASKGQGASEQYF

clone size: -
J gene: TRBJ2-3
V gene: TRBV11-3
CDR3 protein: CASSGFGINTQYF

clone size: few
J gene: TRBJ1-2
V gene: TRBV7-2
CDR3 protein: CASSLGIRTRQNYGYTF

clone size: -
J gene: TRBJ1-1
V gene: TRBV6-1
CDR3 protein: CASKEGTRSEAFF

clone size: -
J gene: TRBJ1-4
V gene: TRBV6-6
CDR3 protein: CASTKTATNEKLFF

clone size: few
J gene: TRBJ2-1
V gene: TRBV28
CDR3 protein: CASSSIDSYNEQFF

clone size: few
J gene: TRBJ1-1
V gene: TRBV28
CDR3 protein: CASSGAGVVEAFF

clone size: once
J gene: TRBJ2-7
V gene: TRBV10-2
CDR3 protein: CASSESTGSYEQYF

clone size: few
J gene: TRBJ1-2
V gene: TRBV5-4
CDR3 protein: CASSAGQGNGYTF

clone size: -
J gene: TRBJ2-7
V gene: TRBV11-3
CDR3 protein: CASSIRGFDEQYF

clone size: -
J gene: TRBJ2-5
V gene: TRBV5-6
CDR3 protein: CASSPGHQETQYF

clone size: -
J gene: TRBJ2-1
V gene: TRBV4-1
CDR3 protein: CASSQVASGSEISYNEQFF

clone size: -
J gene: TRBJ2-3
V gene: TRBV11-3
CDR3 protein: CASSAGGAGTDTQYF

clone size: -
J gene: TRBJ2-5
V gene: TRBV20-1
CDR3 protein: CSATLVETQYF

clone size: -
J gene: TRBJ2-1
V gene: TRBV6-1
CDR3 protein: CASSGLARSEQFF

clone size: once
J gene: TRBJ2-7
V gene: TRBV28
CDR3 protein: CASSLGGSKAYEQYF

clone size: -
J gene: TRBJ1-6
V gene: TRBV30
CDR3 protein: CAWSAGQGYNSPLHF

clone size: -
J gene: TRBJ2-5
V gene: TRBV6-1
CDR3 protein: CASRPTFTSAGTQYF

clone size: -
J gene: TRBJ1-1
V gene: TRBV29-1
CDR3 protein: CSVEYLENTEAFF

clone size: medium-sized
J gene: TRBJ1-2
V gene: TRBV2
CDR3 protein: CASSESEGSYGYTF

clone size: -
J gene: TRBJ2-2
V gene: TRBV6-5
CDR3 protein: CASTKGTYSTGELFF

clone size: -
J gene: TRBJ2-6
V gene: TRBV7-9
CDR3 protein: CASSLGGAGANVLTF

clone size: -
J gene: TRBJ2-3
V gene: TRBV7-2
CDR3 protein: CASSLAGGSTDTQYF